This record looks at one T cell receptor beta chain sequence and its context. Produced via immunoSEQ multiplex PCR; TCRdb's table is partial and in-frame only. The data contain roughly 68,000 clones, 75% to 85% of them singletons. This sample is drawn from a study of glioma-infiltrating T cells after dendritic cell vaccination. Background on the study: Three intradermal dendritic cell vaccine injections were given every two weeks.

V lost 2 bases, J lost 3 bases, and 5 bases lay in between. CDR3 size: 12 residues. CDR1 and CDR2 from the germline V gene are WSHSY and SAAADI. All glioblastoma patients lacked an isocitrate dehydrogenase mutation. The specimen comprised blood, sampled before dendritic cell vaccination. This sequence was found in a human donor with glioblastoma. V and J are TRBV10-2 and TRBJ2-7; no reliable D call. CDR3 DNA: TGCGCCAGCAGTGAGACTGGCTACGAGCAGTACTTC. It encodes CASSETGYEQYF.